This record looks at one T cell receptor beta chain sequence and its context. This clonotype was counted a few times. Its antigen is currently not known. It has no much larger one-base neighbor in the sample; base qualities were not kept. This specimen comes from a study of response to subunit inactivated influenza vaccine (dated by TCRdb to between 2017 and 2018). Regarding the complete study: The study used deep quantitative T cell receptor repertoire profiling to track responses to a trivalent subunit inactivated influenza vaccine. Paper-wide results and their limitations: According to the authors, only a limited number of new T cells may be recruited by each seasonal influenza vaccination.

The method behind the library was RT-PCR. The sequencer was an Illumina HiSeq 2500. Using fastp at Q25 and MiXCR, TCRdb reprocessed the public reads and kept productive beta chains. Rows merge per CDR3 protein into single entries with the most common DNA and genes. The sample table shows 550,000 to 800,000 distinct CDR3 sequences, and approximately 14% are seen once. Around 10% of the sample lies in the top ten. The germline V gene provides CDR1 SNHLY and CDR2 FYNNEI. Trimming removed 7 bases from V and 8 bases from J; the gene matches leave 13 bases unexplained. Its CDR3 holds 15 amino acids, cysteine through phenylalanine. Only CDR3 DNA is held: 45 bases, read in frame from base 1.

The rearranged chain carries TRBV2 and TRBJ2-4, with 8 bases aligning to TRBD1. Sequencing was performed on PBMCs from blood, taken roughly 12 days after vaccination. This receptor was taken from a man aged 45-65 years who received an inactivated influenza vaccine. Donor details come from another sample of the same person, matched by shared clones. The DNA sequence is TGTGCCAGCAACAAGGACAGGGTAGGAGGAGACATTCAGTACTTC. This is translated as CASNKDRVGGDIQYF.